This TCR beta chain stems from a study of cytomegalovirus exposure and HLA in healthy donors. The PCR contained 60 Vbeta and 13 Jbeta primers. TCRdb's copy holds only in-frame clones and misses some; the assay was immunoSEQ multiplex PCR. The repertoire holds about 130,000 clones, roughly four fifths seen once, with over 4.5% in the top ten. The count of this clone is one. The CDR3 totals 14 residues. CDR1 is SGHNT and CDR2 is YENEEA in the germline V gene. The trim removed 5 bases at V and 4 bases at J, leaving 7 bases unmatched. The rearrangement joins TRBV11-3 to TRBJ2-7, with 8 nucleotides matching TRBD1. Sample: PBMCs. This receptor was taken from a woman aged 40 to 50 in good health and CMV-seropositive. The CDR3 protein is CASSRRDRTYEQYF. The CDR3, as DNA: TGTGCCAGCAGCCGGCGGGACAGGACTTACGAGCAGTACTTC.